These 8 T cell receptor beta chains share one sample of origin, sequenced in a study of cytomegalovirus exposure and HLA in healthy donors. The PCR employed 60 Vbeta primers together with 13 Jbeta primers. Generated by immunoSEQ multiplex PCR, the TCRdb table keeps only in-frame clones and is missing some. Here the sample spans some 150,000 clones, about 83% being singletons. Sequenced material: PBMCs. The receptors here all came from a woman younger than 45 in good health and CMV-seronegative.

In this sample, this clone turned up a few times. The J gene is TRBJ1-1, the V gene TRBV10-3, with 8 nucleotides matching TRBD1. There are 13 residues in the CDR3. The J segment lost 4 bases and the V segment lost 7 bases, leaving 5 bases of the junction unmatched. CDR1 and CDR2 from the germline V gene are ENHRY and SYGVKD. This chain's CDR3 is CAIKTGEGTEAFF. The CDR3 bases are TGTGCCATCAAGACAGGGGAAGGCACTGAAGCTTTCTTT.

This chain joins TRBV6-1 and TRBJ2-7; 10 nucleotides line up with TRBD2. The CDR3 has 16 residues. CDR1 is MNHNS and CDR2 is SASEGT in the germline V gene. V lost 2 bases, J lost 3 bases, and 7 bases stayed unmatched. The CDR3 protein is CASSESVAGGLYEQYF. CDR3 DNA sequence: TGTGCCAGCAGTGAATCGGTAGCGGGAGGCCTCTACGAGCAGTACTTC.

The chain recombines TRBV6-6 with TRBJ2-2, with TRBD1 matching 10 bases. CDR1 MNHNY and CDR2 SVGAGI come from the germline V gene (reference sequence). Losses at the gene ends were 6 bases for V and 6 bases for J; bases not matched to a gene: 7. The CDR3 loop spans 15 amino acids. CDR3 sequence (DNA): TGTGCCAGCAGGCCCCGGGACAGGGGCGCCGGGGAGCTGTTTTTT. It codes for CASRPRDRGAGELFF.

The chain uses TRBV27 and TRBJ2-1; D may be TRBD2 (6 bases). V was pared by 7 bases and J by 0 bases, with 7 bases between. Germline CDR1 is MNHEY and CDR2 is SMNVEV (reference sequence). The CDR3 length is 13 residues. The DNA of the CDR3 is TGTGCCAGCATCGGGAGCTCCTACAATGAGCAGTTCTTC. It specifies CASIGSSYNEQFF.

The gene calls are TRBV5-4 and TRBJ2-5; the D is unclear. The V end was cut by 5 bases, the J end by 5 bases, with 13 bases between. The CDR3 loop spans 13 amino acids. Per the germline V gene, CDR1 is SGHNT and CDR2 is YYREEE (reference sequence). The CDR3 region is CASRSDVGETQYF. CDR3 sequence (DNA): TGTGCCAGCAGATCGGATGTCGGGGAGACCCAGTACTTC.

The chain uses TRBV9 and TRBJ2-3; TRBD2 matches at 13 bases. Losses at the gene ends were 3 bases for V and 5 bases for J; bases not matched to a gene: 3. The CDR3 length is 15 residues. CDR1 and CDR2 (germline): SGDLS, YYNGEE. The CDR3 loop reads CASSATSGGGDTQYF. In nucleotides, the CDR3 is TGTGCCAGCAGCGCCACTAGCGGGGGGGGAGATACGCAGTATTTT. The whole variable domain, remainder taken from reference TRBV9 and TRBJ2-3, is DSGVTQTPKHLITATGQRVTLRCSPRSGDLSVYWYQQSLDQGLQFLIQYYNGEERAKGNILERFSAQQFPDLHSELNLSSLELGDSALYFCASSATSGGGDTQYFGPGTRLTVL.

This clone appeared once. The V gene is TRBV28, the J gene TRBJ1-5, with 7 bases lining up with TRBD1. The germline V gene has CDR1 MDHEN and CDR2 SYDVKM. CDR3 length equals 16 residues. With 3 bases clipped from V and 0 bases from J, the junction kept 5 bases outside the gene matches. DNA of the CDR3: TGTGCCAGCAGTTTTAGGGGACAGACTAGCAATCAGCCCCAGCATTTT. Protein sequence: CASSFRGQTSNQPQHF. Drawing the rest from reference TRBV28 and TRBJ1-5, the complete variable domain is DVKVTQSSRYLVKRTGEKVFLECVQDMDHENMFWYRQDPGLGLRLIYFSYDVKMKEKGDIPEGYSVSREKKERFSLILESASTNQTSMYLCASSFRGQTSNQPQHFGDGTRLSIL.

The chain couples TRBV15 to TRBJ2-3, with a weak D call TRBD1 (5 bases). CDR3 length: 16 amino acids. Germline V gene lookup returns CDR1 LNHNV and CDR2 YYDKDF (reference sequence). Trimming removed 2 bases at V and 0 bases at J, with 12 bases between. CDR3 coding DNA: TGTGCCACCAGCAGAACAGGCCTGTCTAGCACAGATACGCAGTATTTT. Protein: CATSRTGLSSTDTQYF.